The clone carrying this TCR beta chain has more than one count but fewer than ten. TCRdb called the 5' RACE reads again in MiXCR, with one record for every CDR3 protein. The table lists approximately 40,000 distinct CDR3 sequences, around 30% of them singletons. V shed 8 bases and J shed 0 bases, with 17 bases lying between them. CDR1 is SGHTA and CDR2 is FQGTGA in the germline V gene. This CDR3 has 16 amino acids. The receptor comes from a female donor with breast cancer. The chain joins TRBV7-3 to TRBJ2-1; D remains ambiguous. The sample comprised tumor-infiltrating memory CD4+ T cells sorted from the breast tumor. Subset here: memory CD4+ T cells, CD4+CD45RO+CD25-. This CDR3 is CASALRAESSYNEQFF. Written as DNA, the CDR3 is TGTGCCAGCGCGCTCAGAGCAGAATCCTCCTACAATGAGCAGTTCTTC.